This entry lists 3 T cell receptor beta chains sequenced from one sample in a study of OX40 agonist ivuxolimab in advanced cancers. Produced via immunoSEQ multiplex PCR; TCRdb's table is partial and in-frame only. Of 90,000 or so clones listed, about 90% were seen once; the top ten hold more than 7%. This material consisted of CD4+ or CD8+ T cells sorted from blood, taken in a trial of the OX40 agonist ivuxolimab. These receptors all come from an adult with an advanced solid tumor such as melanoma, head and neck, liver or kidney cancer.

The chain couples TRBV7-2 to TRBJ2-3; D uncertain. The CDR3 is 12 amino acids. Germline values: CDR1 SGHTA, CDR2 FQGNSA. The V end was cut by 4 bases, the J end by 0 bases, with 2 bases between. The CDR3 nucleotides read TGTGCCAGCAGCTACAGCACAGATACGCAGTATTTT. This codes for CASSYSTDTQYF.

This rearrangement joins TRBV6-1 to TRBJ1-5; 7 positions match TRBD1. V shed 4 bases, J shed 9 bases, and the junction held 15 bases outside the gene matches. The CDR3 is 16 residues long. Germline lookup yields CDR1 MNHNS and CDR2 SASEGT. CDR3 residues: CASSVDRQGQRSPQHF. CDR3 nucleotide sequence: TGTGCCAGCAGTGTGGACAGGCAGGGCCAAAGGTCGCCCCAGCATTTT.

The V and J genes are TRBV4-1 and TRBJ2-4; a weak D match, TRBD1 (5 bases). This CDR3 has 13 amino acids. V was cut by 2 bases and J by 15 bases, with 17 bases left in between. Germline V lookup: CDR1 MGHRA, CDR2 YSYEKL. The chain's CDR3 is CASSQRKVGARYF. As DNA, the CDR3 is TGCGCCAGCAGCCAACGTAAGGTAGGGGCTCGGTACTTC.